Each of the 5 T cell receptor beta chains below was sequenced from the same sample in a study of human versus mouse CDR3 diversity and MHC coevolution. Sequencing was performed with immunoSEQ multiplex PCR; in TCRdb, only in-frame clones are kept and a portion is missing. Counted here are about 77,000 clones, about nine tenths occurring once; the ten biggest clones make up more than 0.13%. The sample consisted of naive CD4+ T cells from blood. Noted subset: CD45RO-negative CD62L-positive naive CD4 T cells. All receptors derive from a person between 25 and 69 years old in good health.

V gene TRBV7-9 combines with J gene TRBJ2-7; a possible D gene is TRBD2 (5 bases). Germline lookup yields CDR1 SEHNR and CDR2 FQNEAQ (reference sequence). Trimming stripped 5 bases from V and 2 bases from J, with 13 bases between. The CDR3 extends over 14 amino acids. The CDR3 region has the DNA TGTGCCAGCAGCCCCGGGATTCCAGCCTACGAGCAGTACTTC. The encoded protein is CASSPGIPAYEQYF.

The chain links TRBV2 to TRBJ2-2; the D is unclear. The germline V and J ends were trimmed by 6 bases and 3 bases, with 14 bases remaining between them. This CDR3 is built from 15 residues. Looked up from germline, CDR1 is SNHLY and CDR2 is FYNNEI. CDR3 sequence (DNA): TGTGCCAGCAGCCCGAGGCGGCTGGACACCGGGGAGCTGTTTTTT. As protein: CASSPRRLDTGELFF.

The chain uses TRBV29-1 and TRBJ2-7; D is possibly TRBD2 (8 bases). Germline CDR1 SQVTM, CDR2 ANQGSEA. V lost 4 bases and J lost 3, with 25 bases in between. This CDR3 has 17 amino acids. In DNA form, the CDR3 reads TGCAGCGTTGCCGCCAGGGGGAAGCTAGCGGGTGTCTACGAGCAGTACTTC. Translation gives CSVAARGKLAGVYEQYF.

This chain joins TRBV11-3 and TRBJ2-7; D might be TRBD2 (6 bases). Looked up from germline, CDR1 is SGHNT and CDR2 is YENEEA. The CDR3 covers 13 residues. With 11 bases removed from V and 2 bases from J, the gap between germline ends came to 16 bases. CDR3 in DNA: TGTGCCGGCACGAGCGGGTCACCCTACGAGCAGTACTTC. This sequence encodes CAGTSGSPYEQYF. Full variable domain (missing parts from reference TRBV11-3 and TRBJ2-7): EAGVVQSPRYKIIEKKQPVAFWCNPISGHNTLYWYLQNLGQGPELLIRYENEEAVDDSQLPKDRFSAERLKGVDSTLKIQPAELGDSAVYLCAGTSGSPYEQYFGPGTRLTVT.

The chain is built from TRBV7-6 and TRBJ2-7; D gene uncertain. In germline, CDR1 is SGHVS, CDR2 FNYEAQ. This CDR3 has 13 residues. V lost 1 base, J lost 2 bases, and 6 bases lay in between. This CDR3 reads CASSLGQPYEQYF. Written as DNA, the CDR3 is TGTGCCAGCAGCTTAGGACAACCCTACGAGCAGTACTTC. Combining the CDR3 with reference TRBV7-6 and TRBJ2-7 gives the whole variable domain GAGVSQSPRYKVTKRGQDVALRCDPISGHVSLYWYRQALGQGPEFLTYFNYEAQQDKSGLPNDRFSAERPEGSISTLTIQRTEQRDSAMYRCASSLGQPYEQYFGPGTRLTVT.